These T cell receptor beta chains were read from a single sample in a study of blood T cell repertoires in COVID-19. Profiling relied on immunoSEQ multiplex PCR, and the TCRdb table lists in-frame clones only, not all of them. The sample contains more than 95,000 clones, more than 80% of which appear only once. Sequencing was done on a sample of peripheral blood. Every receptor here comes from a human donor in a cohort sampled during active COVID-19. Each CDR3 is given with its conserved first and last residue. Part of the rows lack a size; the others show once, few, many or a class for expanded clones.

NA,TRBV2,TRBJ1-1,CASRTGGGNTEAFF
NA,TRBV7-8,TRBJ2-3,CASSRQGVDTQYF
NA,TRBV5-1,TRBJ2-5,CASRLAETQYF
NA,TRBV2,TRBJ2-2,CASTRELAGIIGELFF
NA,TRBV9,TRBJ1-2,CASSVQGSAYGYTF
NA,TRBV7-6,TRBJ2-3,CASSPTGARGDTQYF
NA,TRBV5-1,TRBJ1-2,CASSMTGNGYTF
NA,TRBV4-2,TRBJ1-1,CASSQGDRGRTEAFF
few,TRBV6-5,TRBJ1-6,CASSYSMTGKNSPLHF
NA,TRBV5-4,TRBJ2-4,CASNQQGAKNIQYF
NA,TRBV27,TRBJ2-1,CASSYERLAGYNEQFF
NA,TRBV11-2,TRBJ2-3,CASSVLAGGLGTQYF
NA,TRBV10-1,TRBJ1-1,CASSERGEAFF
NA,TRBV19,TRBJ1-2,CASTGGSGGYTF
once,TRBV3-1/TRBV3-2,TRBJ2-5,CASSRYRDQETQYF
NA,TRBV4-1,TRBJ1-1,CASSQLGTVGNTEAFF
NA,TRBV4-1,TRBJ2-3,CASSQGTNTDTQYF
NA,TRBV5-1,TRBJ2-5,CASSKLAGGETQYF
NA,TRBV19,TRBJ2-1,CASSRKPPGQGFNEQFF
once,TRBV20-1,TRBJ2-1,CSASGTSRADEQFF
NA,TRBV7-2,TRBJ2-1,CASSLGERKWDLRNEQFF
NA,TRBV27,TRBJ2-4,CASSLSRRTGPHF
NA,TRBV5-6,TRBJ2-1,CASRRDDEQFF
NA,TRBV2,TRBJ2-7,CASSPGTGGLWEQYF
NA,TRBV4-3,TRBJ2-7,CASSRSRSSYEQYF
NA,TRBV5-1,TRBJ1-3,CASSLGQGGFSGNTIYF
NA,TRBV10-3,TRBJ2-3,CAITPGTSGTRTQYF
NA,TRBV5-4,TRBJ1-1,CASSLSGVNRGTEAFF
NA,TRBV2,TRBJ1-4,CASSSDRGNEKLFF
NA,TRBV7-3,TRBJ2-2,CASSPGGSNTGELFF
once,TRBV5-4,TRBJ2-1,CASRAGQGATNEQFF
NA,TRBV7-2,TRBJ1-1,CASSLNPGMNTEAFF
NA,TRBV27,TRBJ2-3,CASSLGESSTDTQYF
once,TRBV19,TRBJ2-7,CASSSSSYGRVYEQYF
NA,TRBV4-2,TRBJ2-7,CASSQDTGWYEQYF
NA,TRBV5-1,TRBJ1-4,CASSEGRTNEKLFF
NA,TRBV5-1,TRBJ2-7,CASSLLQAASYEQYF
NA,TRBV2,TRBJ2-1,CASRTRTQDNEQFF
NA,TRBV7-9,TRBJ2-7,CASSSFGQQTYEQYF
NA,TRBV4-2,TRBJ2-5,CASSQVSRGETQYF
NA,TRBV19,TRBJ1-5,CASSIESGESQPQHF
NA,TRBV12-5,TRBJ2-3,CASVTWGADTQYF
NA,TRBV3-1/TRBV3-2,TRBJ2-2,CASRSSGELFF
NA,TRBV6-5,TRBJ2-7,CASSRDRLTYEQYF
NA,TRBV6-2/TRBV6-3,TRBJ1-1,CASSYKGGEAFF
NA,TRBV11-2,TRBJ2-1,CASSRTGQGRYNEQFF
NA,TRBV10-1,TRBJ2-1,CASSESDVWTSGAYNEQFF
NA,TRBV10-1,TRBJ2-1,CASSGDSYNEQFF
few,TRBV12-3/TRBV12-4,TRBJ1-2,CASSAQNYGYTF
NA,TRBV6-6,TRBJ1-2,CASSQTAGKQNYGYTF
NA,TRBV29-1,TRBJ2-5,CSVLEETQYF
once,TRBV2,TRBJ1-6,CASSVRQGWSYNSPLHF